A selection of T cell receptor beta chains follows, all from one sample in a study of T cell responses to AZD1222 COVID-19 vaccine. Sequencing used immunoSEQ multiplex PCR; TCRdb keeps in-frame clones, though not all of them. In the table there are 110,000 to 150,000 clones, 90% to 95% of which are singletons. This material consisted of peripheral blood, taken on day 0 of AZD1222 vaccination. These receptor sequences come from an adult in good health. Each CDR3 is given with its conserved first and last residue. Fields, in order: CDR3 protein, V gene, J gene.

CASSQDLQGGIYGYTF	TRBV4-3	TRBJ1-2
CASSRTSGGSETQYF	TRBV5-1	TRBJ2-5
CASSHGLAGRNF	TRBV3-1/TRBV3-2	TRBJ2-3
CASSQVWGLRQGTGNTIYF	TRBV4-1	TRBJ1-3
CASSLGGRANYGYTF	TRBV5-1	TRBJ1-2
CASSDQGYSNQPQHF	TRBV19	TRBJ1-5
CASRFGGTDTQYF	TRBV12-3/TRBV12-4	TRBJ2-3
CASSRGQGRNYGYTF	TRBV7-2	TRBJ1-2
CASSWGEAGEAFF	TRBV7-9	TRBJ1-1
CASSEMADKYTGELFF	TRBV2	TRBJ2-2
CASSLWSSYEQYF	TRBV5-6	TRBJ2-7
CASSFRRETQYF	TRBV12-3/TRBV12-4	TRBJ2-5
CASSQDPGPCGYTF	TRBV3-1/TRBV3-2	TRBJ1-2
CASSVSRSTEAFF	TRBV27	TRBJ1-1
CAWSELAGVNTGELFF	TRBV30	TRBJ2-2
CASSLGRSDTQYF	TRBV5-1	TRBJ2-3
CASIFRRWMNTEAFF	TRBV2	TRBJ1-1
CASSFGLGLAGNNEQFF	TRBV5-4	TRBJ2-1
CASSGTGLEQYF	TRBV25-1	TRBJ2-7
CASCQGGGTEAFF	TRBV5-1	TRBJ1-1
CAWRLPGAGELFF	TRBV30	TRBJ2-2
CASSLAGYLRREKLFF	TRBV7-8	TRBJ1-4
CASSPGAYNSPLHF	TRBV18	TRBJ1-6
CASSPGDRSDEQFF	TRBV6-4	TRBJ2-1
CASSLVQSGNTIYF	TRBV5-4	TRBJ1-3
CASSHGLSSYNSPLHF	TRBV5-8	TRBJ1-6
CASSLNRVGANQPQHF	TRBV7-2	TRBJ1-5
CASSLSWEGIQYF	TRBV27	TRBJ2-4
CATSRDSQGISEQFF	TRBV15	TRBJ2-1
CAWITSGTSGGYNEQFF	TRBV30	TRBJ2-1
CASSQGVTDNQPQHF	TRBV3-1/TRBV3-2	TRBJ1-5
CASSQVSGGYYEQYF	TRBV3-1/TRBV3-2	TRBJ2-7
CASSLGTASTDTQYF	TRBV11-3	TRBJ2-3
CASSHLGDGYTF	TRBV11-2	TRBJ1-2
CASSLRGDSTEAFF	TRBV7-3	TRBJ1-1
CASSQDLAGALGNTIYF	TRBV4-2	TRBJ1-3
CASTLWEANEQFF	TRBV2	TRBJ2-1
CASSREGQVGELFF	TRBV4-2	TRBJ2-2
CASSYPSGQRPSPLHF	TRBV6-5	TRBJ1-6
CASSASPGTGNSYEQYF	TRBV5-1	TRBJ2-7
CASSQDYSPLHF	TRBV4-2	TRBJ1-6
CASSQLTFQPNNEQFF	TRBV14	TRBJ2-1
CASSSTGDPYNSPLHF	TRBV7-9	TRBJ1-6
CASSTGDRFNSPLHF	TRBV19	TRBJ1-6
CASSHSSSGNYGYTF	TRBV4-3	TRBJ1-2
CAGGPGLGTGELFF	TRBV5-4	TRBJ2-2